The present T cell receptor (beta chain) was sequenced within a study of cytomegalovirus exposure and HLA in healthy donors. Study-level findings and limits: According to a later analysis, TCR clusters from the first cohort tended to co-occur in the 120 or so validation repertoires.

Some clones are missing from TCRdb's copy, which holds only in-frame ones; the method was immunoSEQ multiplex PCR. The sample has over 200,000 clones; about nine tenths are singletons. A few counts support this clone. Its target is unknown. From germline, CDR1 is SGHRS and CDR2 YFSETQ. V shed 4 bases and J 3 bases; nucleotides not matched to a gene: 6. This CDR3 is 15 amino acids long. This TCR derives from a woman aged 18-29 years in good health and CMV-seropositive. The chain carries TRBV5-1 and TRBJ2-7; 11 bases line up with TRBD2. Specimen: PBMCs. CDR3 loop: CASSPGTSGYYEQYF. The CDR3 DNA is TGCGCCAGCAGCCCTGGGACTAGCGGCTACTACGAGCAGTACTTC.